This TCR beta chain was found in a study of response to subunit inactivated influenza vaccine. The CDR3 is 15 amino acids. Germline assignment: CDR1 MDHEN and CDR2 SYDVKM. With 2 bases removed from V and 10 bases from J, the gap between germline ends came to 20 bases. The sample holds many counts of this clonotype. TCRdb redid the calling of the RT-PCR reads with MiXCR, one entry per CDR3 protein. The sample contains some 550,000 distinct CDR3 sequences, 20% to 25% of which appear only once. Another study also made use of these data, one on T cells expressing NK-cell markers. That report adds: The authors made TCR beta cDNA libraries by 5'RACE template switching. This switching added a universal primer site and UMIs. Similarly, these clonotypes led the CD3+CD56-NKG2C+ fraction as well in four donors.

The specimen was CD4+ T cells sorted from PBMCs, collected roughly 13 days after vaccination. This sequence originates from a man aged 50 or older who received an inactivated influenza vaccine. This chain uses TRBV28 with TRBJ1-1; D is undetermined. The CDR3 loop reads CASSLNDGGVGRAFF. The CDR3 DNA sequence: TGTGCCAGCAGTTTAAACGACGGCGGGGTAGGACGAGCTTTCTTT.